The 11 T cell receptor beta chains below all came from one sample that was sequenced in a study of immune heterogeneity within non-small cell lung tumors. As template, the study used bulk tumor genomic DNA at 600 to 700 ng per sample. Every primary tumor yielded several biopsies, spaced far apart, that were taken during surgery. With untreated, newly diagnosed non-small cell lung cancer, the patients went on to undergo curative surgery. TCR beta CDR3 was amplified by multiplex PCR using 32 V and 13 J primers. TCRdb independently ran MiXCR on the multiplex PCR reads; one entry per CDR3 protein. The data contain approximately 12,000 distinct CDR3 sequences, 20% to 25% of them singletons. Sequencing used lung tumor tissue. All receptors come from a man in his fifties or sixties with non-small cell lung cancer.

This clonotype occurred many times. In DNA form, the CDR3 reads TGTGCCAGCAGTTACTCGACGGGCACTGAAGCTTTCTTT. Its protein is CASSYSTGTEAFF. This chain joins TRBV6-5 and TRBJ1-1; D is unresolved. Trimming removed 0 bases at V and 4 bases at J, with 6 bases between. The CDR3 length is 13 residues. The germline V gene encodes CDR1 MNHEY and CDR2 SVGAGI.

This clonotype showed up just once. CDR3 in DNA: TGTGCCAGCAGCATCTCTACAGGTGAAGCTTTCTTT. This codes for CASSISTGEAFF. The rearrangement links TRBV4-2 to TRBJ1-1; D perhaps matches TRBD1 (5 bases). This CDR3 contains 12 residues. Trimming cost V 5 bases and J 7 bases, with 11 bases left between them. CDR1 and CDR2 from the germline V gene are LGHNA and YNFKEQ.

V and J are TRBV5-1 and TRBJ1-2; TRBD1 matches at 8 bases. CDR3 length: 13 amino acids. Germline V lookup: CDR1 SGHRS, CDR2 YFSETQ. Losses at the gene ends were 4 bases for V and 7 bases for J; bases not matched to a gene: 6. The CDR3 protein is CASSPETGGGYTF. CDR3 DNA sequence: TGCGCCAGCAGCCCTGAAACAGGGGGTGGCTACACCTTC.

This chain connects TRBV6-1 to TRBJ1-5, with D maybe TRBD1 (5 bases). Germline loops: CDR1 MNHNS, CDR2 SASEGT. V gave up 0 bases and J gave up 7 bases, with 13 bases separating them. CDR3 length: 15 amino acids. This CDR3 is CASSEALLGPQPQHF. The CDR3 nucleotides read TGTGCCAGCAGTGAAGCGCTTCTGGGGCCACAGCCCCAGCATTTT.

A note on this clonotype: No conserved phenylalanine or tryptophan is present at the end of the CDR3, so a read error is the likely explanation. V gene TRBV6-2 or TRBV6-3 combines with J gene TRBJ1-4; TRBD1 agrees at 7 bases. Germline lookup yields CDR1 MNHEY and CDR2 SVGEGT. The junction had 10 bases not matched to a gene; V was cut back by 7 bases and J by 8 bases. This CDR3 contains 14 residues. The CDR3 bases are TGTGCCAGCATTCAGGGGGAGAGTTGGGAAAAACTGTTTTCT. Translation gives CASIQGESWEKLFS.

This clonotype has more than one count but fewer than ten. The V gene is TRBV24-1, the J gene TRBJ2-1; D is uncertain. The CDR3 has 15 amino acids. Germline CDR1 KGHDR, CDR2 SFDVKD. V was pared by 2 bases and J by 2 bases, with 9 bases between. The CDR3 region is CATSDYAEPYNEQFF. In nucleotides, the CDR3 is TGTGCCACCAGTGATTATGCGGAACCCTACAATGAGCAGTTCTTC.

The rearrangement uses TRBV5-1 and TRBJ2-5; D is ambiguous. V was pared by 0 bases and J by 0 bases, with 6 bases between. The CDR3 length is 14 residues. Germline CDR1 and CDR2: SGHRS and YFSETQ. The CDR3 sequence: CASSLGAYQETQYF. The CDR3, as DNA: TGCGCCAGCAGCTTGGGGGCGTACCAAGAGACCCAGTACTTC. The entire variable domain, with the rest obtained from reference TRBV5-1 and TRBJ2-5, is as follows: KAGVTQTPRYLIKTRGQQVTLSCSPISGHRSVSWYQQTPGQGLQFLFEYFSETQRNKGNFPGRFSGRQFSNSRSEMNVSTLELGDSALYLCASSLGAYQETQYFGPGTRLLVL.

The chain has TRBV7-9 and TRBJ2-7, with D uncertain. CDR1 and CDR2 from the germline V gene are SEHNR and FQNEAQ (reference sequence). This CDR3 has 12 amino acids. Trimming cost V 4 bases and J 5 bases, with 9 bases left between them. Here the CDR3 reads CASSSFHHEQYF. The CDR3 DNA sequence: TGTGCCAGCAGCTCCTTTCACCACGAGCAGTACTTC. Using reference TRBV7-9 and TRBJ2-7 for the parts outside the CDR3, the full variable domain is DTGVSQNPRHKITKRGQNVTFRCDPISEHNRLYWYRQTLGQGPEFLTYFQNEAQLEKSRLLSDRFSAERPKGSFSTLEIQRTEQGDSAMYLCASSSFHHEQYFGPGTRLTVT.

This clonotype was detected a few times. The V and J genes are TRBV5-1 and TRBJ1-1; no clear D. The CDR3 sequence is 12 residues long. Germline V gene lookup returns CDR1 SGHRS and CDR2 YFSETQ. V lost 9 bases, J lost 7 bases, and 16 bases lay in between. In DNA, the CDR3 is TGCGCCACCAAGAGGTCCGCCGGTGAAGCTTTCTTT. Protein product: CATKRSAGEAFF.

The chain is built from TRBV7-9 and TRBJ2-5, with D perhaps matching TRBD1 (6 bases). The CDR3 totals 17 residues. CDR1 and CDR2 from the germline V gene are SEHNR and FQNEAQ (reference sequence). Trimming took 1 base from V and 2 from J, leaving 17 bases between them. The CDR3 bases are TGTGCCAGCAGCTTAGGCGGGTTAGCAGGGGCTCAAGAGACCCAGTACTTC. This sequence encodes CASSLGGLAGAQETQYF.

With regard to this clonotype: A much larger clone lies one base from this, so it may be a read error. The chain links TRBV2 to TRBJ2-7, with a weak D call TRBD1 (6 bases). The ends were cut back, 6 bases at V and 5 bases at J, with 14 bases in the middle. Germline CDR1 reads SNHLY; CDR2 reads FYNNEI. The length of the CDR3 is 13 residues. DNA of the CDR3: TGTGCCAGCAGAGTACAGGGATCCGACGAGCAGTACTTC. Translated, it gives CASRVQGSDEQYF.